Following are 27 T cell receptor beta chains from one sample sequenced in a study of blood T cell repertoires in COVID-19. Profiling relied on immunoSEQ multiplex PCR, and the TCRdb table lists in-frame clones only, not all of them. The sample includes over 85,000 clones, almost 90% seen only once; the top ten take roughly 8.3%. Sequenced sample: peripheral blood. The receptors stem from a woman aged 70 to 79 with acute or convalescent COVID-19.

The chain recombines TRBV5-1 with TRBJ2-1; D is ambiguous. Germline-derived CDR1 and CDR2 are SGHRS and YFSETQ. Trimming removed 0 bases from V and 6 bases from J, with 4 bases in between. The CDR3 contains 12 residues. The CDR3 here is CASSLAFNEQFF. CDR3 nucleotides: TGCGCCAGCAGCTTGGCTTTCAATGAGCAGTTCTTC.

This chain links TRBV19 with TRBJ2-1, with TRBD2 matching 7 bases. The ends lost 4 bases at V and 10 bases at J; junction bases unmatched: 1. Looked up from germline, CDR1 is LNHDA and CDR2 is SQIVND (reference sequence). This CDR3 region has 11 residues. Written as DNA, the CDR3 is TGTGCCAGTAGTACACTAGCGGAGCAGTTCTTC. Its protein product is CASSTLAEQFF.

This clone appeared once. V gene TRBV27 combines with J gene TRBJ1-5; a weak D match, TRBD1 (6 bases). Per the germline V gene, CDR1 is MNHEY and CDR2 is SMNVEV (reference sequence). Trimming stripped 3 bases from V and 0 bases from J, with 15 bases between. The CDR3 has 17 amino acids. The CDR3 bases are TGTGCCAGCAGTTTTTTGGGTGGGGGCTATAGCAATCAGCCCCAGCATTTT. It codes for CASSFLGGGYSNQPQHF.

This rearrangement joins TRBV10-3 to TRBJ2-7, with 7 bases fitting TRBD2. In germline, CDR1 is ENHRY, CDR2 SYGVKD. The CDR3 spans 13 residues. The V segment lost 6 bases and the J segment 2 bases; nucleotides outside the gene matches: 4. The DNA for the CDR3 is TGTGCCATCAGCCAGCGGGACGCCTACGAGCAGTACTTC. Protein: CAISQRDAYEQYF.

The chain employs TRBV20-1 and TRBJ2-7; D remains unclear. Between the trimmed V and J ends, which lost 5 bases and 4 bases, there was a span of 9 bases. Per the germline V gene, CDR1 is DFQATT and CDR2 is SNEGSKA (reference sequence). This CDR3 is built from 11 residues. CDR3 region: CSARSRYEQYF. Here the CDR3 DNA reads TGCAGTGCTCGTAGCAGATACGAGCAGTACTTC.

The chain uses TRBV2 and TRBJ1-6, with TRBD1 as a possible D gene (6 bases). This CDR3 has 15 residues. Trimming removed 7 bases from V and 3 bases from J, with 13 bases in between. Germline CDR1 is SNHLY and CDR2 is FYNNEI. The CDR3 protein is CASIRDTNYNSPLHF. CDR3 sequence (DNA): TGTGCCAGCATCCGGGACACCAACTATAATTCACCCCTCCACTTT.

For the CDR3, the DNA is TGTGCCAGCAGCAACGGGAGGTCTGGGGCCAACGTCCTGACTTTC. Protein: CASSNGRSGANVLTF. The rearrangement joins TRBV11-3 to TRBJ2-6, with TRBD2 matching over 7 bases. V lost 5 bases and J lost 1; bases outside the gene matches: 2. Germline V CDR1 and CDR2: SGHNT, YENEEA. The CDR3 is 15 amino acids.

This chain uses TRBV6-5 with TRBJ2-7; 8 bases match TRBD2. The CDR3 runs 16 residues. The ends lost 0 bases at V and 6 bases at J; junction bases unmatched: 10. Germline V CDR1 and CDR2: MNHEY, SVGAGI. The CDR3 nucleotides are TGTGCCAGCAGTTACTCACGTATCGCGGGGGGACGCGAGCAGTACTTC. Translated, it gives CASSYSRIAGGREQYF.

The chain links TRBV5-4 to TRBJ2-5, with D maybe TRBD1 (6 bases). Germline CDR1 and CDR2: SGHNT and YYREEE (reference sequence). V lost 2 bases and J lost 5, with 16 bases in between. The CDR3 loop spans 15 amino acids. The CDR3 DNA sequence: TGTGCCAGCAGCTTTTCCCAGGGGCGAGTGGAGACCCAGTACTTC. The encoded protein is CASSFSQGRVETQYF. Drawing the rest from reference TRBV5-4 and TRBJ2-5, the complete variable domain is ETGVTQSPTHLIKTRGQQVTLRCSSQSGHNTVSWYQQALGQGPQFIFQYYREEENGRGNFPPRFSGLQFPNYSSELNVNALELDDSALYLCASSFSQGRVETQYFGPGTRLLVL.

This clone was picked up one time. The rearrangement uses TRBV27 and TRBJ2-1; 8 nucleotides align to TRBD2. The CDR3 contains 20 residues. The V segment lost 5 bases and the J segment 7 bases; nucleotides outside the gene matches: 25. Germline V gene data show CDR1 as MNHEY and CDR2 as SMNVEV (reference sequence). CDR3 DNA sequence: TGTGCCAGCAGTCGCTTAGCATTGGCGTTTGGCGGGAGGTTCGGGAATGAGCAGTTCTTC. Residues: CASSRLALAFGGRFGNEQFF.

The chain is built from TRBV5-1 and TRBJ1-4; TRBD1 matches at 9 bases. The CDR3 has 14 residues. CDR1 and CDR2 (germline): SGHRS, YFSETQ. V shed 3 bases and J 4 bases; nucleotides not matched to a gene: 1. The CDR3 sequence: CASSSDRGNEKLFF. CDR3 sequence (DNA): TGCGCCAGCAGCTCGGACAGGGGTAATGAAAAACTGTTTTTT.

The gene calls are TRBV27 and TRBJ1-2; D possibly corresponds to TRBD1 (6 bases). This CDR3 spans 15 amino acids. Germline V gives CDR1 MNHEY, CDR2 SMNVEV (reference sequence). V lost 3 bases and J lost 0, with 11 bases in between. CDR3 protein: CASSLGRGPNYGYTF. The CDR3 DNA is TGTGCCAGCAGTTTGGGCAGGGGACCTAACTATGGCTACACCTTC.

This chain uses TRBV24-1 with TRBJ2-3; the D gene is possibly TRBD2 (6 bases). The CDR3 runs 15 residues. V shed 3 bases and J shed 1 base, with 10 bases lying between them. Germline V lookup: CDR1 KGHDR, CDR2 SFDVKD. CDR3 nucleotide sequence: TGTGCCACCAGTGATGCGTCGGGAGGCACAGATACGCAGTATTTT. The encoded protein is CATSDASGGTDTQYF.

Turning to this clone: The sample carries other DNA sequences with the same CDR3. The V and J genes are TRBV4-1 and TRBJ1-6, with 10 positions matching TRBD1. Germline CDR1 is MGHRA and CDR2 is YSYEKL. V was pared by 5 bases and J by 10 bases, with 2 bases of the junction left unmatched. The CDR3 contains 13 residues. In DNA, the CDR3 is TGCGCCAGCAGCGGGACAGGGGAATCACCCCTCCACTTT. This gives the protein CASSGTGESPLHF.

V is TRBV5-4 and J is TRBJ1-1; 8 bases agree with TRBD1. The CDR3 consists of 16 residues. J was trimmed by 1 base and V by 4 bases; bases with no gene match: 9. The germline V gene has CDR1 SGHNT and CDR2 YYREEE (reference sequence). In nucleotides, the CDR3 is TGTGCCAGCAGCCCCGGGGGCAGGGGGCCGAACACTGAAGCTTTCTTT. Its translation: CASSPGGRGPNTEAFF. The entire variable domain, with the rest obtained from reference TRBV5-4 and TRBJ1-1, is as follows: ETGVTQSPTHLIKTRGQQVTLRCSSQSGHNTVSWYQQALGQGPQFIFQYYREEENGRGNFPPRFSGLQFPNYSSELNVNALELDDSALYLCASSPGGRGPNTEAFFGQGTRLTVV.

The chain recombines TRBV19 with TRBJ2-1; a possible D gene is TRBD1 (5 bases). Germline values: CDR1 LNHDA, CDR2 SQIVND (reference sequence). The V gene lost 2 bases and the J gene lost 5 bases, with 7 bases spanning the gap. The CDR3 has 13 residues. The CDR3 sequence is CASSIQGDNEQFF. In DNA form, the CDR3 reads TGTGCCAGTAGTATACAGGGTGACAATGAGCAGTTCTTC.

Only a few counts were recorded for this clone. The genes are TRBV11-2 and TRBJ2-7; 14 nucleotides align to TRBD2. Germline V CDR1 and CDR2: SGHAT, FQNNGV. The CDR3 contains 15 residues. V lost 5 bases and J lost 3; bases outside the gene matches: 3. The CDR3: CASSAGLAGGYEQYF. The CDR3 DNA reads as TGTGCCAGCAGCGCAGGACTAGCGGGAGGCTACGAGCAGTACTTC.

This chain connects TRBV18 to TRBJ2-1; 8 nucleotides line up with TRBD2. J was trimmed by 0 bases and V by 2 bases; bases with no gene match: 3. This CDR3 has 16 residues. The germline gives CDR1 KGHSH, CDR2 LQKENI. The DNA of the CDR3 is TGTGCCAGCTCACCAGGTGCGGGAGGCTCCTACAATGAGCAGTTCTTC. This encodes CASSPGAGGSYNEQFF.

The sample holds a few counts of this clone. The chain links TRBV4-1 to TRBJ2-7, with D tentatively TRBD1 (6 bases). Between the trimmed V and J ends, which lost 1 base and 2 bases, there was a span of 12 bases. The CDR3 extends over 15 amino acids. Germline-derived CDR1 and CDR2 are MGHRA and YSYEKL. The CDR3 protein is CASSQVQGRTYEQYF. Here the CDR3 DNA reads TGCGCCAGCAGCCAAGTACAGGGTAGAACCTACGAGCAGTACTTC.

The V and J genes are TRBV30 and TRBJ1-1, with unresolved D. This CDR3 is 16 amino acids long. Trimming pared 3 bases from V and 5 bases from J, leaving 22 bases between. The V gene's germline CDR1 is GTSNPN and CDR2 SVGIG (reference sequence). The CDR3 DNA reads as TGTGCCTGGAGCGCGCAGGCGCTGGGATCGGGGACTGAAGCTTTCTTT. Protein: CAWSAQALGSGTEAFF.

Only one count was recorded for this clone. The chain is built from TRBV29-1 and TRBJ1-1; 10 bases map to TRBD1. The CDR3 is made up of 13 amino acids. The junction had 4 bases not matched to a gene; V was cut back by 6 bases and J by 3 bases. Germline CDR1 is SQVTM and CDR2 is ANQGSEA. CDR3 sequence (DNA): TGCAGCGTCGCCGGGACAGGGGACACTGAAGCTTTCTTT. Its translation: CSVAGTGDTEAFF.

The chain couples TRBV13 to TRBJ2-7; 7 positions match TRBD1. The CDR3 has 14 amino acids. Per germline, CDR1 PRHDT and CDR2 FYEKMQ (reference sequence). J lost 6 bases, V lost 5 bases, and 10 bases had no gene match. CDR3 sequence: CASSPGQVDAEQYF. The CDR3 coding sequence is TGTGCCAGCAGCCCAGGACAGGTCGACGCCGAGCAGTACTTC.

The sample holds one count of this clone. V is TRBV10-3 and J is TRBJ1-2; a possible D gene is TRBD1 (6 bases). This CDR3 is 12 amino acids long. The V and J ends lost 4 bases and 6 bases respectively, with 9 bases between them. The germline CDR1 and CDR2 sequences are ENHRY and SYGVKD. The CDR3 reads CAISGTVHGYTF. DNA of the CDR3: TGTGCCATCAGTGGGACAGTACATGGCTACACCTTC.

The V call is TRBV29-1, the J call TRBJ2-2; 7 bases match TRBD1. The CDR3 length is 14 residues. Germline CDR1 SQVTM, CDR2 ANQGSEA. With 6 bases clipped from V and 4 bases from J, the junction kept 8 bases outside the gene matches. CDR3 in DNA: TGCAGCGTCGCTCCGGGACAGCTCACCGGGGAGCTGTTTTTT. Amino acid sequence: CSVAPGQLTGELFF.

Concerning this clone itself: The germline gene is not matched at one end of the junction; a read error may be the cause. The same CDR3 can be traced to other DNA sequences in this sample. The rearrangement links TRBV5-1 to TRBJ2-7; tentative D call: TRBD1 (6 bases). This CDR3 has 17 amino acids. The germline V gene has CDR1 SGHRS and CDR2 YFSETQ. The CDR3, as DNA: TGCGCCAGCAGCAACGGAGAGCCGGGACAAGCGAACGACGAGCAGTACTTT. It encodes CASSNGEPGQANDEQYF.

The V gene is TRBV6-1, the J gene TRBJ1-5, with 10 bases identical to TRBD1. The CDR3 sequence is 17 residues long. Trimming removed 1 base from V and 5 bases from J; junction bases left unmatched: 8. Germline-derived CDR1 and CDR2 are MNHNS and SASEGT. CDR3 sequence (DNA): TGTGCCAGCAGTGAAGGTGTTGGGACAGGGGCAGATCAGCCCCAGCATTTT. Amino acid sequence: CASSEGVGTGADQPQHF.

The chain recombines TRBV5-1 with TRBJ2-3; 7 bases fit TRBD2. Trimming at V came to 0 bases and at J to 2 bases, leaving 3 bases not matched to a gene. Germline loops: CDR1 SGHRS, CDR2 YFSETQ. The CDR3 consists of 15 residues. CDR3 DNA sequence: TGCGCCAGCAGCTTGGACAGCGGGAACACAGATACGCAGTATTTT. It yields the protein CASSLDSGNTDTQYF.